The 2 T cell receptor beta chains in this list originate from one sample, sequenced in a study of blood T cell repertoires in COVID-19. Sequencing used immunoSEQ multiplex PCR; TCRdb keeps in-frame clones, though not all of them. In the table there are 60,000 to 75,000 clones, around nine tenths of which are singletons. The sequencing input was peripheral blood. All receptors derive from a woman aged 80 or over with acute or convalescent COVID-19.

This clone has only a few counts. The chain combines TRBV6-1 with TRBJ2-4; 7 bases agree with TRBD1. V dropped 3 bases and J dropped 2; count of bases not matched to a gene: 7. CDR3 length equals 16 residues. Germline V CDR1 and CDR2: MNHNS, SASEGT. The CDR3 protein is CASSDWNRGPKNIQYF. The CDR3 DNA sequence: TGTGCCAGCAGTGATTGGAACAGGGGTCCCAAAAACATTCAGTACTTC.

The rearrangement links TRBV21-1 to TRBJ2-3; the tabulated D call, TRBD1, remains unverified against the DNA. TRBV21-1 is listed as a pseudogene. The CDR3 contains 17 residues. CDR3 DNA sequence: TGTGCCAGCAGCACCCCCGGGACAGCAGGTTCGGTGGATACGCAGTATTTT. This sequence encodes CASSTPGTAGSVDTQYF.